Following are 21 T cell receptor beta chains from one sample sequenced in a study of CD8+CD57+ T cells in acquired aplastic anemia (dated by TCRdb to the late 2010s). Data came from an Illumina HiSeq 2000. Profiling of TCR beta VDJ combinations and CDR3 sequences used genomic DNA as the template. In TCRdb, the public reads were trimmed at Q25 with fastp and aligned with MiXCR, with productive beta chains retained. Rows merge per CDR3 protein into single entries with the most common DNA and genes. Present in this sample are 100,000 to 150,000 distinct CDR3 sequences, roughly 40% of which were seen just once. The biggest ten clones account for over 6.5% of the sample. Input material: sorted CD4+, CD8+, or CD8+CD57+ T cells (not recorded which) from PBMCs. The receptors shown here come from a human donor in good health, serving as a control.

This clonotype appeared many times. V and J are TRBV7-2 and TRBJ2-1; TRBD2 aligns across 7 bases. Germline CDR1 reads SGHTA; CDR2 reads FQGNSA. CDR3 length: 15 amino acids. The J segment lost 3 bases and the V segment lost 1 base, leaving 3 bases of the junction unmatched. The CDR3 loop is CASSLDGRGYNEQFF. DNA of the CDR3: TGTGCCAGCAGCTTAGATGGGAGGGGCTACAATGAGCAGTTCTTC.

The chain combines TRBV25-1 with TRBJ1-1, with D tentatively TRBD1 (6 bases). This CDR3 spans 15 amino acids. Trimming stripped 4 bases from V and 6 bases from J, with 18 bases between. The germline V gene has CDR1 MGHDK and CDR2 SYGVNS. CDR3 DNA: TGTGCCAGCAGTGCAACATTTGGGGGCGCGTCTGAAGCTTTCTTT. This codes for CASSATFGGASEAFF.

The chain employs TRBV24-1 and TRBJ1-2, with TRBD1 as a possible D gene (6 bases). V was clipped by 7 bases and J by 6 bases, with 8 bases between them. The CDR3 consists of 11 residues. Germline-derived CDR1 and CDR2 are KGHDR and SFDVKD. This CDR3 is CATRDSHGYTF. The CDR3 DNA follows: TGTGCCACCAGGGACAGCCATGGCTACACCTTC.

This clonotype occurred many times. This chain uses TRBV5-5 with TRBJ2-5, with D possibly matching TRBD2 (5 bases). The CDR3 sequence is 14 residues long. Trimming removed 2 bases at V and 7 bases at J, with 15 bases between. CDR1 is SGHKS and CDR2 is YYEKEE in the germline V gene (reference sequence). The CDR3 DNA follows: TGTGCCAGCAGCTTCTCACTAGACGTTGGGACCCAGTACTTC. It yields the protein CASSFSLDVGTQYF.

The table lists this clonotype with many counts. This chain uses TRBV12-3 or TRBV12-4 with TRBJ2-7; maybe TRBD2 (6 bases). CDR3 size: 14 residues. The germline V and J ends were trimmed by 3 bases and 2 bases, with 11 bases remaining between them. CDR3 sequence: CASSLGGDTYEQYF. CDR3 coding DNA: TGTGCCAGCAGTTTGGGCGGGGATACCTACGAGCAGTACTTC.

This clonotype was found many times. Here the CDR3 reads CATSDFTGNGYTF. The CDR3 DNA reads as TGTGCCACCAGTGATTTCACAGGGAATGGCTACACCTTC. The chain links TRBV24-1 to TRBJ1-2; D is possibly TRBD1 (6 bases). The CDR3 consists of 13 residues. The germline V gene encodes CDR1 KGHDR and CDR2 SFDVKD. V was shortened by 1 base and J by 6 bases, with 8 bases between the two germline ends.

The chain links TRBV3-1 to TRBJ2-2, with 10 nucleotides matching TRBD2. CDR3 length equals 16 residues. CDR1 and CDR2 (germline): LGHDT, YNNKEL (reference sequence). The V segment lost 5 bases and the J segment 4 bases; nucleotides outside the gene matches: 7. The CDR3 region has the DNA TGTGCCAGCAGCGGGACTAGCGTGTCTCGCACCGGGGAGCTGTTTTTT. Residues: CASSGTSVSRTGELFF.

As concerns this clonotype: One end of the junction varies from germline; a read error may be responsible. This chain links TRBV27 with TRBJ2-2, with D possibly matching TRBD2 (5 bases). The length of the CDR3 is 18 residues. The germline V gene has CDR1 MNHEY and CDR2 SMNVEV (reference sequence). This chain's CDR3 is CASSRESLRRGNTGELFF. CDR3 in DNA: TGTGCCAGCAGCCGGGAAAGTCTTCGGCGCGGAAACACCGGGGAACTGTTTTTT.

The sample holds many counts of this clonotype. The chain uses TRBV27 and TRBJ1-2; the D gene is possibly TRBD1 (5 bases). V lost 6 bases and J lost 8, with 22 bases in between. Per the germline V gene, CDR1 is MNHEY and CDR2 is SMNVEV (reference sequence). This CDR3 has 15 residues. In nucleotides, the CDR3 is TGTGCCAGCAGCTCAATGGGCAACACAGGACTGGGCTACACCTTC. Protein product: CASSSMGNTGLGYTF.

The chain links TRBV7-9 to TRBJ1-2; 8 bases are a match to TRBD1. V shed 5 bases and J 8 bases; nucleotides not matched to a gene: 13. From germline, CDR1 is SEHNR and CDR2 FQNEAQ (reference sequence). This CDR3 comprises 15 residues. The CDR3 DNA reads as TGTGCCAGCAGCCAATTCCCAGGGGGCGATCACGGCTACACCTTC. It codes for CASSQFPGGDHGYTF. Filled out from reference TRBV7-9 and TRBJ1-2, the complete variable domain reads DTGVSQNPRHKITKRGQNVTFRCDPISEHNRLYWYRQTLGQGPEFLTYFQNEAQLEKSRLLSDRFSAERPKGSFSTLEIQRTEQGDSAMYLCASSQFPGGDHGYTFGSGTRLTVV.

This clonotype was found many times. This chain joins TRBV6-1 and TRBJ1-5, with unresolved D. Germline CDR1 reads MNHNS; CDR2 reads SASEGT. The CDR3 is 15 residues long. The ends were cut back, 6 bases at V and 1 base at J, with 13 bases in the middle. The CDR3 sequence is CASSRRHISNQPQHF. CDR3 in DNA: TGTGCCAGCAGCCGACGACACATAAGCAATCAGCCCCAGCATTTT.

In nucleotides, the CDR3 is TGTGCCAGCAGCGTAGGTTTCGGGGGGGCGCTGGACACAGATACGCAGTATTTT. As protein: CASSVGFGGALDTDTQYF. The V call is TRBV9, the J call TRBJ2-3; 8 nucleotides line up with TRBD2. Germline V gene sequence: CDR1 SGDLS, CDR2 YYNGEE. This CDR3 is built from 18 residues. J lost 2 bases, V lost 0 bases, and 11 bases had no gene match. Full variable domain (missing parts from reference TRBV9 and TRBJ2-3): DSGVTQTPKHLITATGQRVTLRCSPRSGDLSVYWYQQSLDQGLQFLIQYYNGEERAKGNILERFSAQQFPDLHSELNLSSLELGDSALYFCASSVGFGGALDTDTQYFGPGTRLTVL.

This clonotype was detected ten times or more. This chain links TRBV6-1 with TRBJ1-6; a weak D match, TRBD1 (6 bases). The V end was cut by 6 bases, the J end by 0 bases, with 18 bases between. CDR3 length equals 18 residues. The germline gives CDR1 MNHNS, CDR2 SASEGT. Here the CDR3 DNA reads TGTGCCAGCAGCAAAGGGGGGTATCGAAGCTCCTATAATTCACCCCTCCACTTT. Protein product: CASSKGGYRSSYNSPLHF.

A remark on this clonotype: One end of the junction is discordant with germline, which a read error may explain. This rearrangement joins TRBV20-1 to TRBJ2-7, with 7 bases matching TRBD1. The CDR3 covers 14 residues. Germline loops: CDR1 DFQATT, CDR2 SNEGSKA (reference sequence). As DNA, the CDR3 is TGCCGTGCTAGAACCGGGACAGCTTCCTACGAGCAGTGCTTC. Translated, it gives CRARTGTASYEQCF.

V is TRBV3-1 and J is TRBJ2-7; a possible D gene is TRBD1 (5 bases). Germline V gives CDR1 LGHDT, CDR2 YNNKEL (reference sequence). There are 16 residues in the CDR3. V gave up 5 bases and J gave up 0 bases, with 17 bases separating them. The CDR3, as DNA: TGTGCCAGCAGCGTAGGACCCGGTCAGGGCTCCTACGAGCAGTACTTC. Protein sequence: CASSVGPGQGSYEQYF.

This clonotype has a count of ten or more. The genes are TRBV7-2 and TRBJ1-2; no definite D call. The germline CDR1 and CDR2 sequences are SGHTA and FQGNSA. V was cut by 1 base and J by 5 bases, with 11 bases left in between. This CDR3 comprises 14 residues. The CDR3 protein is CASSLGRLDYGYTF. In DNA, the CDR3 is TGTGCCAGCAGCTTAGGGCGGCTGGATTATGGCTACACCTTC.

About this clonotype: This sequence may be a read error, since a much larger clone differs from it by one base. This chain joins TRBV4-2 and TRBJ2-3, with D hard to call. This CDR3 is built from 19 residues. The V end lost 1 base, the J end lost 0 bases, and 20 bases lay between the germline ends. Germline V gene sequence: CDR1 LGHNA, CDR2 YNFKEQ. Here the CDR3 DNA reads TGTGCCAGCAGCCAAGCGGGTTGGTTTCGACTTTCCAGCACAGATACGCAGTATTTT. Its translation: CASSQAGWFRLSSTDTQYF.

The chain couples TRBV2 to TRBJ2-5, with 10 bases fitting TRBD1. The CDR3 extends over 14 amino acids. In germline, CDR1 is SNHLY, CDR2 FYNNEI. V lost 7 bases to trimming and J lost 5 bases; unmatched junction nucleotides: 7. The CDR3 sequence: CASIWTGGLETQYF. The CDR3 nucleotides read TGTGCCAGCATTTGGACAGGGGGATTGGAGACCCAGTACTTC.

The chain is built from TRBV18 and TRBJ1-1, with D perhaps matching TRBD1 (5 bases). In germline, CDR1 is KGHSH, CDR2 LQKENI. CDR3 length equals 16 residues. V was shortened by 2 bases and J by 2 bases, with 15 bases between the two germline ends. The CDR3 sequence is CASSPGVGAGNTEAFF. The DNA for the CDR3 is TGTGCCAGCTCACCAGGGGTAGGGGCTGGAAACACTGAAGCTTTCTTT.

The V call is TRBV5-6, the J call TRBJ2-2; 11 positions match TRBD2. CDR3 length: 16 amino acids. The germline gives CDR1 SGHDT, CDR2 YYEEEE. V lost 0 bases, J lost 5 bases, and 3 bases stayed unmatched. CDR3 region: CASSLAGTSGTGELFF. CDR3 bases: TGTGCCAGCAGCTTGGCCGGGACTAGCGGTACCGGGGAGCTGTTTTTT.

This clonotype was observed a few times. One base away lies a much larger clone, so this may be a sequencing read error. Given the absence of the conserved phenylalanine or tryptophan at the CDR3 end, a read error is likely. The V call is TRBV7-9, the J call TRBJ2-1; 8 bases agree with TRBD1. Trimming at V came to 5 bases and at J to 13 bases, leaving 7 bases not matched to a gene. The CDR3 length is 12 residues. CDR1 is SEHNR and CDR2 is FQNEAQ in the germline V gene (reference sequence). CDR3 region: CASSETGELQFS. Written as DNA, the CDR3 is TGTGCCAGCAGCGAGACAGGGGAGCTCCAGTTCTCC.